This TCR beta chain was found in a study of cytomegalovirus exposure and HLA in healthy donors. Study findings and constraints: Fewer N-insertions (relative to the roughly 610-donor mean) were reportedly seen in an Asian-associated ancestry cluster in a later analysis. A previous analysis found most TCR beta V segments productive roughly 87% or roughly 30% of the time. Cytomegalovirus-associated status was assigned to about 170 TCR beta chains.

Donors consisted of healthy bone marrow donors. CDR3 length equals 13 residues. V dropped 2 bases and J dropped 5 bases, with 10 bases sitting between them. Germline CDR1 reads SGHRS; CDR2 reads YFSETQ. PCR employed 60 Vbeta and 13 Jbeta primers. The protocol was immunoSEQ multiplex PCR, while the TCRdb copy is restricted to in-frame clones and leaves out a portion. The sample lists approximately 170,000 clones, roughly three quarters occurring once. A word on this clone: Its antigen is undetermined.

This receptor was taken from a male donor in good health and CMV-seropositive. The rearrangement uses TRBV5-1 and TRBJ1-1; no definite D call. The sample consisted of PBMCs. The CDR3 nucleotides are TGCGCCAGCAGCTTATCCGTTTTTACTGAAGCTTTCTTT. It codes for CASSLSVFTEAFF.